The 22 T cell receptor beta chains reported below all come from one sample, sequenced in a study of T cells in Graves' hyperthyroidism and ophthalmopathy. Amplification yielded TCR beta CDR3 regions, with RNA transcripts as the source. First-round RT-PCR of the TCR CDR3 relied on the HTBI primer set. One entry per CDR3 protein results from TCRdb running MiXCR on the multiplex PCR reads. This table has about 610,000 distinct CDR3 sequences, over 12% appearing once. Material for sequencing was blood. The receptors were gathered from a middle-aged woman with Graves' ophthalmopathy.

This clonotype was seen at least ten times. The chain has TRBV20-1 and TRBJ2-5, with 8 bases matching TRBD1. The CDR3 is made up of 13 amino acids. Losses at the gene ends were 5 bases for V and 3 bases for J; bases not matched to a gene: 5. The germline gives CDR1 DFQATT, CDR2 SNEGSKA (reference sequence). Here the CDR3 DNA reads TGCAGTGCTGGAGGACAGGGCGAAGAGACCCAGTACTTC. Its protein product is CSAGGQGEETQYF.

CDR3 sequence (DNA): TGTGCCAGTAGTCCGGGACAGCTCAGATCCTACGAGCAGTACTTC. Its protein product is CASSPGQLRSYEQYF. This chain uses TRBV19 with TRBJ2-7; the match to TRBD1 covers 7 bases. CDR3 length: 15 amino acids. Germline trimming cut 5 bases from V and 1 base from J; bases unmatched to any gene: 8. Germline V CDR1 and CDR2: LNHDA, SQIVND (reference sequence).

This clonotype was counted ten times or more. This chain connects TRBV2 to TRBJ1-2; D gene ambiguous. This CDR3 spans 13 amino acids. Trimming took 5 bases from V and 7 from J, leaving 14 bases between them. CDR1 and CDR2 from the germline V gene are SNHLY and FYNNEI. CDR3: CASSTEGFSGYTF. Here the CDR3 DNA reads TGTGCCAGCAGTACCGAGGGTTTTAGTGGCTACACCTTC.

This clonotype has a count of ten or more. V usage is TRBV20-1 and J usage is TRBJ2-7; the match to TRBD2 covers 10 bases. Losses at the gene ends were 3 bases for V and 7 bases for J; bases not matched to a gene: 15. The CDR3 is 16 amino acids. CDR1 is DFQATT and CDR2 is SNEGSKA in the germline V gene (reference sequence). CDR3 in amino acids: CSARGSAGGPLGEQYF. DNA of the CDR3: TGCAGTGCTAGGGGTTCAGCGGGAGGGCCCTTGGGGGAGCAGTACTTC.

The chain couples TRBV3-1 to TRBJ2-5; 10 nucleotides align to TRBD2. CDR1 LGHDT and CDR2 YNNKEL come from the germline V gene (reference sequence). Trimming at V came to 0 bases and at J to 4 bases, leaving 5 bases not matched to a gene. The CDR3 consists of 16 residues. The CDR3 loop reads CASSQDASGRGETQYF. The CDR3 nucleotides are TGTGCCAGCAGCCAAGATGCTAGCGGGAGAGGAGAGACCCAGTACTTC.

This clonotype was recorded many times. V usage is TRBV20-1 and J usage is TRBJ2-5, with D possibly being TRBD2 (5 bases). Germline V gene lookup returns CDR1 DFQATT and CDR2 SNEGSKA (reference sequence). Trimming left V 4 bases short and J 4 bases short, with 16 bases between. CDR3 length equals 14 residues. The CDR3 DNA sequence: TGCAGTGCTACGGTGAGAGGGTATGGAGAGACCCAGTACTTC. This codes for CSATVRGYGETQYF.

This clonotype was detected ten times or more. This sequence joins TRBV6-5 and TRBJ2-5, with D perhaps matching TRBD2 (7 bases). CDR1 MNHEY and CDR2 SVGAGI come from the germline V gene. The CDR3 contains 15 residues. Trimming pared 5 bases from V and 5 bases from J, leaving 18 bases between. CDR3 nucleotides: TGTGCCAGCAGTAGGGGGGGAGGGCCCTCGGAGACCCAGTACTTC. It yields the protein CASSRGGGPSETQYF.

Details on this clonotype: Relative to the germline gene, one junction end is altered; a read error may explain this. The V gene is TRBV5-6, the J gene TRBJ1-1; D not resolved. From germline, CDR1 is SGHDT and CDR2 YYEEEE. The CDR3 sequence is 13 residues long. This CDR3 reads CASSLVGNSEAFF. CDR3 bases: TGTGCCAGCAGCTTGGTGGGGAACTCTGAAGCTTTCTTT.

This clonotype was counted at least ten times. The rearrangement links TRBV19 to TRBJ1-3; TRBD1 matches 7 bases. Germline V gene sequence: CDR1 LNHDA, CDR2 SQIVND (reference sequence). The trim removed 7 bases at V and 7 bases at J, leaving 10 bases unmatched. The CDR3 is made up of 14 amino acids. Here the CDR3 DNA reads TGTGCCAGTACCCTGACAGGGAGTATCAACACCATATATTTT. Encoded protein: CASTLTGSINTIYF. The full variable domain, with the rest looked up from reference TRBV19 and TRBJ1-3, is DGGITQSPKYLFRKEGQNVTLSCEQNLNHDAMYWYRQDPGQGLRLIYYSQIVNDFQKGDIAEGYSVSREKKESFPLTVTSAQKNPTAFYLCASTLTGSINTIYFGEGSWLTVV.

Points on this clonotype: Mismatch with germline at one junction end may stem from a read error. CDR3 sequence reads: CASTLPRGAGQETQYF. The DNA for the CDR3 is TGTGCCAGCACCTTACCCAGGGGGGCGGGTCAAGAGACCCAGTACTTC. This sequence joins TRBV7-2 and TRBJ2-5; TRBD1 is a possible D gene (7 bases). Per germline, CDR1 SGHTA and CDR2 FQGNSA. The CDR3 covers 16 residues.

This clonotype was seen repeatedly, ten times or more. This may stem from a read error, because a much larger clone lies one nucleotide away. The rearrangement joins TRBV28 to TRBJ1-5; the D is unclear. Germline values: CDR1 MDHEN, CDR2 SYDVKM. The ends were cut back, 2 bases at V and 3 bases at J, with 5 bases in the middle. There are 13 residues in the CDR3. The CDR3 is CASSLTYNQPQHF. The CDR3 bases are TGTGCCAGCAGTTTAACGTACAATCAGCCCCAGCATTTT.

This clonotype has ten or more counts. The chain recombines TRBV28 with TRBJ2-7, with D possibly TRBD1 on 5 matching bases. CDR1 MDHEN and CDR2 SYDVKM come from the germline V gene. V was cut by 7 bases and J by 4 bases, with 20 bases left in between. The CDR3 is 15 amino acids. CDR3 nucleotides: TGTGCCAGCACCTTACAGGCCTCAGCCTCATACGAGCAGTACTTC. It is translated as CASTLQASASYEQYF.

The chain is built from TRBV11-2 and TRBJ2-2, with D maybe TRBD1 (6 bases). Germline V CDR1 and CDR2: SGHAT, FQNNGV. The CDR3 runs to 15 residues. Trimming took off 0 bases at V and 5 bases at J, with 10 bases between the two ends. Here the CDR3 DNA reads TGTGCCAGCAGCTTAGAACCAGGGGTTACCGGGGAGCTGTTTTTT. Amino acid sequence: CASSLEPGVTGELFF.

This clonotype appeared a few times. This chain connects TRBV18 to TRBJ1-1; D possibly corresponds to TRBD1 (6 bases). V was cut by 3 bases and J by 1 base, with 9 bases left in between. The CDR3 is 14 residues long. CDR1 KGHSH and CDR2 LQKENI come from the germline V gene. The CDR3 DNA reads TGTGCCAGCTCACCCATGGACAGGAACACTGAAGCTTTCTTT. Protein sequence: CASSPMDRNTEAFF.

The sample holds many counts of this clonotype. V usage is TRBV20-1 and J usage is TRBJ2-7; D unresolved. The CDR3 covers 14 residues. V shed 5 bases and J shed 3 bases, with 17 bases lying between them. The germline gives CDR1 DFQATT, CDR2 SNEGSKA (reference sequence). The CDR3 spells CSALRMGWGYEQYF. As DNA, the CDR3 is TGCAGTGCTCTAAGGATGGGGTGGGGCTACGAGCAGTACTTC.

In this sample, this clonotype turned up many times. A much larger clone lies one base from this, so it may be a read error. The chain employs TRBV29-1 and TRBJ2-7; no definite D call. This CDR3 has 12 amino acids. Germline CDR1 is SQVTM and CDR2 is ANQGSEA. The V end lost 6 bases, the J end lost 2 bases, and 11 bases lay between the germline ends. In nucleotides, the CDR3 is TGCAGCGTCTGTCCCGGGCCCTACGAGCAGTACTTC. Translation gives CSVCPGPYEQYF.

This clonotype was recorded many times. This sequence joins TRBV20-1 and TRBJ1-2; 8 bases line up with TRBD1. With V trimmed by 1 base and J by 8 bases, 12 bases remained unmatched. Germline V gene lookup returns CDR1 DFQATT and CDR2 SNEGSKA (reference sequence). CDR3 length equals 15 residues. CDR3 loop: CSARGSLAGGNGYTF. Written as DNA, the CDR3 is TGCAGTGCTAGAGGCTCTCTGGCAGGGGGCAACGGCTACACCTTC.

This clonotype was seen repeatedly, ten times or more. The chain has TRBV12-3 or TRBV12-4 and TRBJ2-5; the D gene is possibly TRBD2 (5 bases). V shed 7 bases and J shed 5 bases, with 14 bases lying between them. CDR3 size: 13 residues. CDR3 coding DNA: TGTGCCAGCACCTACCCCGGGGAGGAGACCCAGTACTTC. The encoded protein is CASTYPGEETQYF.

The sample holds many counts of this clonotype. The rearrangement joins TRBV2 to TRBJ2-5; maybe TRBD1 (6 bases). Trimming took off 6 bases at V and 0 bases at J, with 20 bases between the two ends. Germline CDR1 and CDR2: SNHLY and FYNNEI. This CDR3 contains 17 residues. This chain's CDR3 is CASRGQTLISYQETQYF. For the CDR3, the DNA is TGTGCCAGCAGGGGACAAACTTTGATATCGTACCAAGAGACCCAGTACTTC.

This clonotype was recorded many times. This chain connects TRBV28 to TRBJ2-3; D remains ambiguous. Germline V gives CDR1 MDHEN, CDR2 SYDVKM. The CDR3 is 14 residues long. The ends were cut back, 3 bases at V and 2 bases at J, with 9 bases in the middle. The CDR3 protein is CASSLARFTDTQYF. The DNA for the CDR3 is TGTGCCAGCAGTTTGGCCAGATTCACAGATACGCAGTATTTT.

This clonotype occurred many times. The rearrangement joins TRBV10-3 to TRBJ2-7; D is ambiguous. CDR1 is ENHRY and CDR2 is SYGVKD in the germline V gene. CDR3 length: 15 amino acids. The ends were cut back, 0 bases at V and 0 bases at J, with 9 bases in the middle. For the CDR3, the DNA is TGTGCCATCAGTGAGTCGCAGGCAAGCTCCTACGAGCAGTACTTC. It translates to CAISESQASSYEQYF.

This clonotype was counted ten times or more. The V and J genes are TRBV25-1 and TRBJ2-7, with 9 nucleotides matching TRBD1. V dropped 5 bases and J dropped 4; count of bases not matched to a gene: 12. The CDR3 is 16 residues long. From germline, CDR1 is MGHDK and CDR2 SYGVNS. The CDR3 sequence is CASSSRSDRGSYEQYF. The DNA for the CDR3 is TGTGCCAGCAGTTCCCGAAGCGACAGGGGGTCTTACGAGCAGTACTTC.